Described below is a single TCR beta chain sequence and its context. This entry comes from a study of T cell changes during pregnancy in multiple sclerosis. V dropped 5 bases and J dropped 0 bases, with 9 bases sitting between them. The CDR3 is made up of 14 amino acids. Germline V lookup: CDR1 WNHNN, CDR2 SYGVQD (reference sequence). Libraries were prepared by immunoSEQ multiplex PCR; TCRdb keeps only in-frame clonotypes and omits some of them. The data show 40,000 to 45,000 clones, with approximately 92% seen just once and 1% to 1.5% held by the top ten. Sequenced input: peripheral blood. The chain couples TRBV10-1 to TRBJ2-3, with a weak D call TRBD1 (5 bases). This clonotype originated in a female donor with multiple sclerosis, enrolled in a pregnancy study. DNA of the CDR3: TGCGCCAGCAGTCGCGACAGAAGCACAGATACGCAGTATTTT. Protein: CASSRDRSTDTQYF.